Only a few counts were recorded for the clone carrying this T cell receptor (beta chain). Antigen specificity is unknown. Distinct nucleotide sequences in the sample also encode this CDR3. The V end lost 5 bases, the J end lost 4 bases, and 11 bases lay between the germline ends. Germline V gene sequence: CDR1 MNHEY, CDR2 SMNVEV (reference sequence). The CDR3 has 13 amino acids. This record comes from a study of cytomegalovirus exposure and HLA in healthy donors. In the study overall: For the 300 to 400 genotyped donors, more than 80% fell within the Caucasian-associated ancestry cluster. Study-level findings and limits: Excluded were some V segments that proved indistinguishable, including TRBV6-2 and TRBV6-3.

Primers for the PCR totalled 60 Vbeta and 13 Jbeta. Method: immunoSEQ multiplex PCR; TCRdb's copy keeps in-frame clones and lacks some. The sample contains 170,000 or so clones, approximately 80% of which appear only once. The chain employs TRBV27 and TRBJ1-2; D is unclear. What was sequenced was PBMCs. The clonotype was recovered from a man in his fifties in good health and CMV-seropositive. The CDR3 here is CASSPTGFYGYTF. Here the CDR3 DNA reads TGTGCCAGCAGTCCTACGGGGTTCTATGGCTACACCTTC.